One and the same sample provided the 25 T cell receptor beta chains below, sequenced in a study of blood T cell repertoires in COVID-19. Sequenced by immunoSEQ multiplex PCR; TCRdb stores in-frame clones only, minus some. The sample lists some 30,000 clones; 84% were seen once. Sequenced input: peripheral blood. The receptor source for this set is a man at least 80 years old with active COVID-19.

This clone came up a few times. The gene calls are TRBV30 and TRBJ1-1, with D possibly being TRBD1 (5 bases). Trimming pared 8 bases from V and 1 base from J, leaving 14 bases between. This CDR3 spans 13 amino acids. In germline, CDR1 is GTSNPN, CDR2 SVGIG (reference sequence). CDR3 nucleotides: TGTGCCCGGAACGGGGGGGGGAACACTGAAGCTTTCTTT. Amino acid sequence: CARNGGGNTEAFF.

The chain couples TRBV9 to TRBJ2-5; 7 bases map to TRBD2. J was trimmed by 2 bases and V by 0 bases; bases with no gene match: 10. Looked up from germline, CDR1 is SGDLS and CDR2 is YYNGEE. The CDR3 loop spans 17 amino acids. In nucleotides, the CDR3 is TGTGCCAGCAGCGTAGCTACGGGGGGTAGTACTCAAGAGACCCAGTACTTC. It yields the protein CASSVATGGSTQETQYF.

The J gene is TRBJ2-1, the V gene TRBV19, with D maybe TRBD1 (6 bases). Germline V gene lookup returns CDR1 LNHDA and CDR2 SQIVND (reference sequence). The CDR3 runs 14 residues. V lost 4 bases, J lost 6 bases, and 13 bases lay in between. The CDR3: CASSTRDTSNEQFF. CDR3 sequence (DNA): TGTGCCAGTAGTACCCGGGACACGAGCAATGAGCAGTTCTTC. Looking up the rest from reference TRBV19 and TRBJ2-1 gives the full variable domain: DGGITQSPKYLFRKEGQNVTLSCEQNLNHDAMYWYRQDPGQGLRLIYYSQIVNDFQKGDIAEGYSVSREKKESFPLTVTSAQKNPTAFYLCASSTRDTSNEQFFGPGTRLTVL.

This chain joins TRBV27 and TRBJ2-5; 16 bases agree with TRBD2. Germline CDR1 MNHEY, CDR2 SMNVEV (reference sequence). The CDR3 is made up of 16 amino acids. The trim removed 6 bases at V and 5 bases at J, leaving 6 bases unmatched. In nucleotides, the CDR3 is TGTGCCAGCAGAGGGACTAGCGGGGGGGCCAGGGAGACCCAGTACTTC. The encoded protein is CASRGTSGGARETQYF.

This clone has only one observation. The chain uses TRBV19 and TRBJ1-1; 8 bases line up with TRBD1. V shed 3 bases and J 1 base; nucleotides not matched to a gene: 10. This CDR3 is 17 amino acids long. Germline V lookup: CDR1 LNHDA, CDR2 SQIVND (reference sequence). The DNA for the CDR3 is TGTGCCAGTAGTATCCGGACAGGGAACCTTAAGAACACTGAAGCTTTCTTT. Amino acid sequence: CASSIRTGNLKNTEAFF.

The rearrangement joins TRBV30 to TRBJ2-2, with a weak D call TRBD2 (5 bases). There are 15 residues in the CDR3. V was clipped by 8 bases and J by 6 bases, with 22 bases between them. Germline V gene sequence: CDR1 GTSNPN, CDR2 SVGIG (reference sequence). The CDR3 loop reads CATNKGPSGAGELFF. CDR3 in DNA: TGTGCCACAAATAAAGGCCCGTCCGGGGCCGGGGAGCTGTTTTTT.

In its sample, this clone was seen once. This CDR3 reads CAWSRSTGAEQYF. CDR3 nucleotides: TGTGCCTGGAGTAGGTCGACAGGGGCCGAGCAGTACTTC. V and J are TRBV30 and TRBJ2-7; 8 nucleotides align to TRBD1. CDR3 length: 13 residues. The ends lost 2 bases at V and 6 bases at J; junction bases unmatched: 6. Germline-derived CDR1 and CDR2 are GTSNPN and SVGIG (reference sequence).

This chain joins TRBV18 and TRBJ2-1; 9 nucleotides agree with TRBD1. The CDR3 has 14 amino acids. The germline CDR1 and CDR2 sequences are KGHSH and LQKENI. Unmatched junction bases numbered 9, after V lost 3 bases and J lost 12 bases. CDR3 in amino acids: CASSPGTGRRGQFF. The CDR3, as DNA: TGTGCCAGCTCACCCGGGACAGGGCGGAGAGGGCAGTTCTTC.

The chain combines TRBV28 with TRBJ2-7; D may be TRBD1 (6 bases). CDR3 length: 12 residues. Trimming took off 6 bases at V and 7 bases at J, with 13 bases between the two ends. Germline CDR1 reads MDHEN; CDR2 reads SYDVKM. DNA for the CDR3: TGTGCCAGCAGACAGGGACGCTATGAGCAGTACTTC. Protein: CASRQGRYEQYF.

This clone was seen just once. This sequence joins TRBV19 and TRBJ2-3, with 8 bases matching TRBD1. V was clipped by 3 bases and J by 6 bases; unmatched bases: 8. Germline CDR1 is LNHDA and CDR2 is SQIVND (reference sequence). There are 15 residues in the CDR3. The CDR3 protein is CASSIRGLAGDTQYF. The CDR3, as DNA: TGTGCCAGTAGTATCAGGGGGCTGGCGGGGGATACGCAGTATTTT.

This chain uses TRBV6-5 with TRBJ1-1; 12 bases fit TRBD1. The trim removed 6 bases at V and 3 bases at J, leaving 5 bases unmatched. Germline-derived CDR1 and CDR2 are MNHEY and SVGAGI. The CDR3 has 15 amino acids. The CDR3 reads CASRGQGAGDTEAFF. The CDR3 DNA reads TGTGCCAGCAGGGGACAGGGGGCCGGGGACACTGAAGCTTTCTTT.

This clone was detected only once. The chain couples TRBV7-6 to TRBJ2-3; TRBD2 is a possible D gene (5 bases). The CDR3 extends over 16 amino acids. V shed 2 bases and J shed 0 bases, with 12 bases lying between them. Germline CDR1 SGHVS, CDR2 FNYEAQ. CDR3 sequence reads: CASSLSRGQSTDTQYF. CDR3 nucleotide sequence: TGTGCCAGCAGCTTATCTCGGGGTCAGAGCACAGATACGCAGTATTTT.

The CDR3 coding sequence is TGTGCCAGCTCACCACCAAAGGGAGCGGGGGGCGGTTACAATGAGCAGTTCTTC. The encoded protein is CASSPPKGAGGGYNEQFF. The rearrangement joins TRBV18 to TRBJ2-1; 9 bases are shared with TRBD2. The germline V gene has CDR1 KGHSH and CDR2 LQKENI. This CDR3 contains 18 residues. Trimming at V came to 0 bases and at J to 4 bases, leaving 10 bases not matched to a gene.

The rearrangement joins TRBV4-1 to TRBJ1-2, with D maybe TRBD1 (5 bases). From germline, CDR1 is MGHRA and CDR2 YSYEKL. Trimming pared 4 bases from V and 4 bases from J, leaving 10 bases between. CDR3 length: 13 residues. Here the CDR3 reads CASSPQGGYGYTF. DNA of the CDR3: TGCGCCAGCAGCCCGCAGGGAGGCTATGGCTACACCTTC.

This clone rates as medium-sized. The rearrangement uses TRBV5-4 and TRBJ1-2, with D perhaps TRBD1 (6 bases). In germline, CDR1 is SGHNT, CDR2 YYREEE (reference sequence). The CDR3 covers 16 residues. V lost 3 bases to trimming and J lost 1 base, with 16 bases between them. The CDR3 sequence is CASSSPRDTFNYGYTF. DNA for the CDR3: TGTGCCAGCAGCTCGCCCCGGGACACCTTTAACTATGGCTACACCTTC.

This chain connects TRBV7-9 to TRBJ2-5; 8 bases agree with TRBD1. V shed 3 bases, J shed 5 bases, and the junction held 5 bases outside the gene matches. The CDR3 runs 14 residues. The germline CDR1 and CDR2 sequences are SEHNR and FQNEAQ (reference sequence). The CDR3, as DNA: TGTGCCAGCAGCTTCAGGGGGCTTGGGGAGACCCAGTACTTC. Translation gives CASSFRGLGETQYF.

The V call is TRBV3-1 (or the pseudogene TRBV3-2), the J call TRBJ2-3; TRBD2 agrees at 7 bases. The V segment lost 5 bases and the J segment 8 bases; nucleotides outside the gene matches: 4. CDR1 LGHDT and CDR2 YNNKEL come from the germline V gene (reference sequence). The CDR3 runs 12 residues. The CDR3 sequence: CASSVGGSTQYF. CDR3 in DNA: TGTGCCAGCAGCGTCGGGGGGAGTACGCAGTATTTT.

The V gene is TRBV5-1, the J gene TRBJ2-7, with 7 bases fitting TRBD1. The V gene's germline CDR1 is SGHRS and CDR2 YFSETQ. This CDR3 has 15 residues. V trimming: 2 bases; J trimming: 0 bases; junction bases outside the gene matches: 5. In nucleotides, the CDR3 is TGCGCCAGCAGCTTTCAGGGACAGCGCTCCTACGAGCAGTACTTC. Encoded protein: CASSFQGQRSYEQYF.

Points on this clone: The DNA is omitted, as the CDR3 cannot be located on it reliably, and the CDR3 follows TCRdb's listing. V is TRBV5-1 and J is TRBJ2-6; TRBD1, the table's D call, was not compared with the DNA. The CDR3 length equals 18 residues, ends included. The germline gives CDR1 SGHRS, CDR2 YFSETQ. CDR3 protein: CASSLEVLQVLRANVLTF.

The chain recombines TRBV5-1 with TRBJ2-5; 10 bases map to TRBD2. There are 17 residues in the CDR3. In germline, CDR1 is SGHRS, CDR2 YFSETQ. Losses at the gene ends were 0 bases for V and 2 bases for J; bases not matched to a gene: 7. For the CDR3, the DNA is TGCGCCAGCAGCTTGGGCACCGGGACTAGCGCTCAAGAGACCCAGTACTTC. This encodes CASSLGTGTSAQETQYF.

The chain joins TRBV4-1 to TRBJ2-1; TRBD2 might be the D (5 bases). Deletions cut 0 bases from V and 3 bases from J, with 15 bases between. The CDR3 length is 17 residues. The germline V gene has CDR1 MGHRA and CDR2 YSYEKL. The CDR3 DNA is TGCGCCAGCAGCCAAGATCCCTCCGGGGTAGTCTACAATGAGCAGTTCTTC. Translation gives CASSQDPSGVVYNEQFF.

CDR3 nucleotide sequence: TGTGCCAGCAGCAAGCCTAGCGGGGGAAATGAGCAGTTCTTC. It encodes CASSKPSGGNEQFF. The chain joins TRBV25-1 to TRBJ2-1; TRBD2 matches 10 bases. This CDR3 has 14 amino acids. Trimming removed 6 bases from V and 7 bases from J; junction bases left unmatched: 6. Germline V gives CDR1 MGHDK, CDR2 SYGVNS. The whole variable domain, remainder taken from reference TRBV25-1 and TRBJ2-1, is EADIYQTPRYLVIGTGKKITLECSQTMGHDKMYWYQQDPGMELHLIHYSYGVNSTEKGDLSSESTVSRIRTEHFPLTLESARPSHTSQYLCASSKPSGGNEQFFGPGTRLTVL.

The chain is built from TRBV2 and TRBJ1-5, with D unresolved. Trimming took off 0 bases at V and 4 bases at J, with 7 bases between the two ends. The CDR3 runs to 14 residues. Germline-derived CDR1 and CDR2 are SNHLY and FYNNEI. DNA of the CDR3: TGTGCCAGCAGTGAAGCTGCGGGAAATCAGCCCCAGCATTTT. This encodes CASSEAAGNQPQHF.

J is TRBJ2-1 and V is TRBV7-8; 9 nucleotides align to TRBD1. Per the germline V gene, CDR1 is SGHVS and CDR2 is FQNEAQ. The length of the CDR3 is 15 residues. J lost 10 bases, V lost 4 bases, and 11 bases had no gene match. The CDR3 nucleotides are TGTGCCAGCAGCTCAACCGGGACAGGGTATCGGGAGCAGTTCTTC. It encodes CASSSTGTGYREQFF.

The chain has TRBV27 and TRBJ1-1, with D possibly matching TRBD1 (5 bases). Trimming left V 6 bases short and J 5 bases short, with 16 bases between. Per the germline V gene, CDR1 is MNHEY and CDR2 is SMNVEV (reference sequence). The CDR3 is made up of 14 amino acids. The CDR3 protein is CASRFGTGGTEAFF. As DNA, the CDR3 is TGTGCCAGCAGATTCGGGACCGGAGGGACTGAAGCTTTCTTT.